This T cell receptor (beta chain) was found in a study of T cell repertoires in cytomegalovirus infection. Findings and limits, study-wide: The ex vivo response was dominated by HLA-C-restricted CMV-specific TCR beta clonotypes.

This clonotype was detected a few times. The antigen remains undetermined. TCRdb reanalysed the reads using MiXCR and keeps one entry per CDR3 protein. The table has some 46,000 distinct CDR3 sequences, roughly 18% seen once. Here the sequenced sample was CD8+ T cells from cultured PBMCs, taken from culture after CMV antigen stimulation. The source of this sequence is a human donor in good health (CMV status not recorded). Some clones in this sample may be carry-over from other donors' samples.

CDR3: CASTDRSRTEAFF. The CDR3, as DNA: TGTGCCAGCACCGACAGGTCGCGCACTGAAGCTTTCTTT. The V call is TRBV7-9, the J call TRBJ1-1; D perhaps matches TRBD1 (6 bases). The CDR3 contains 13 residues. With 7 bases removed from V and 4 bases from J, the gap between germline ends came to 13 bases. Germline CDR1 reads SEHNR; CDR2 reads FQNEAQ (reference sequence).